Each of the 15 T cell receptor beta chains below was sequenced from the same sample in a study of blood T cell repertoires in COVID-19. Profiled with immunoSEQ multiplex PCR; TCRdb holds only in-frame clones, not every one. The table includes about 370,000 clones, approximately 91% detected once. The sequenced sample was PBMCs or T cells enriched from blood (not recorded which). The receptors originated from a woman in her thirties or forties who had been exposed to COVID-19.

The chain joins TRBV2 to TRBJ1-1, with a possible D match to TRBD1 (6 bases). V lost 5 bases and J 0 bases, leaving 10 bases between the germline ends. CDR1 SNHLY and CDR2 FYNNEI come from the germline V gene. The CDR3 has 14 residues. For the CDR3, the DNA is TGTGCCAGCAGTAACAGGGATGTGAACACTGAAGCTTTCTTT. Amino acids: CASSNRDVNTEAFF. The entire variable domain, with the rest obtained from reference TRBV2 and TRBJ1-1, is as follows: EPEVTQTPSHQVTQMGQEVILRCVPISNHLYFYWYRQILGQKVEFLVSFYNNEISEKSEIFDDQFSVERPDGSNFTLKIRSTKLEDSAMYFCASSNRDVNTEAFFGQGTRLTVV.

This rearrangement joins TRBV3-1 (or the pseudogene TRBV3-2) to TRBJ2-2; 9 nucleotides align to TRBD2. The germline V gene has CDR1 LGHDT and CDR2 YNNKEL (reference sequence). CDR3 length: 15 amino acids. V was pared by 5 bases and J by 7 bases, with 8 bases of the junction left unmatched. CDR3 DNA: TGTGCCAGCAGCGGGCGGACTAGCGTCGGCGGGGAGCTGTTTTTT. It specifies CASSGRTSVGGELFF.

The rearrangement joins TRBV5-8 to TRBJ1-5, with D possibly matching TRBD1 (5 bases). The CDR3 length is 16 residues. CDR1 is SGHTS, CDR2 YDEGEE, per germline. Trimming shortened V by 3 bases and J by 2 bases, and 15 bases separated the two germline ends. In nucleotides, the CDR3 is TGTGCCAGCAGCTCTGGGTGGGGCTCGGGCAATCAGCCCCAGCATTTT. This encodes CASSSGWGSGNQPQHF.

The chain uses TRBV3-1 (or the pseudogene TRBV3-2) and TRBJ1-6; possibly TRBD1 for D (5 bases). The CDR3 is made up of 17 amino acids. The V gene's germline CDR1 is LGHDT and CDR2 YNNKEL (reference sequence). V lost 1 base, J lost 6 bases, and 16 bases lay in between. The CDR3 sequence is CASSQGGGRLPNSPLHF. The CDR3 region has the DNA TGTGCCAGCAGCCAAGGCGGGGGAAGGCTTCCTAATTCACCCCTCCACTTT.

The V and J genes are TRBV7-3 and TRBJ2-2, with TRBD2 identical over 15 bases. From germline, CDR1 is SGHTA and CDR2 FQGTGA. This CDR3 is built from 16 residues. The J segment lost 7 bases and the V segment lost 5 bases, leaving 5 bases of the junction unmatched. Here the CDR3 reads CASSRGTSGGNGELFF. CDR3 DNA: TGTGCCAGCAGCCGAGGGACTAGCGGGGGGAACGGGGAGCTGTTTTTT. Filled out from reference TRBV7-3 and TRBJ2-2, the complete variable domain reads GAGVSQTPSNKVTEKGKYVELRCDPISGHTALYWYRQSLGQGPEFLIYFQGTGAADDSGLPNDRFFAVRPEGSVSTLKIQRTERGDSAVYLCASSRGTSGGNGELFFGEGSRLTVL.

The chain combines TRBV30 with TRBJ1-3, with D possibly matching TRBD1 (5 bases). Germline V CDR1 and CDR2: GTSNPN, SVGIG (reference sequence). There are 13 residues in the CDR3. V lost 6 bases and J lost 4, with 13 bases in between. CDR3 protein: CACYRRLGNTIYF. Written as DNA, the CDR3 is TGTGCCTGCTACAGGCGACTCGGAAACACCATATATTTT.

A note on this clone: Other DNA sequences in the sample encode the same CDR3. The CDR3 region is CASSLTANYGYTF. The CDR3 nucleotides read TGTGCCAGCAGCTTAACAGCTAACTATGGCTACACCTTC. This chain connects TRBV11-3 to TRBJ1-2; D not resolved. Germline CDR1 is SGHNT and CDR2 is YENEEA. The CDR3 length is 13 residues. The V end was cut by 2 bases, the J end by 0 bases, with 4 bases between.

V usage is TRBV11-3 and J usage is TRBJ2-1; D is possibly TRBD2 (5 bases). CDR3 length: 16 amino acids. V was cut by 8 bases and J by 5 bases, with 22 bases left in between. In germline, CDR1 is SGHNT, CDR2 YENEEA. The CDR3 is CASQPPGLTSDNEQFF. The CDR3 nucleotides read TGTGCCAGCCAACCTCCCGGACTCACATCTGACAATGAGCAGTTCTTC.

The chain has TRBV5-6 and TRBJ2-5, with D unclear. Per the germline V gene, CDR1 is SGHDT and CDR2 is YYEEEE. This CDR3 comprises 11 residues. V was clipped by 2 bases and J by 5 bases, with 4 bases between them. In DNA, the CDR3 is TGTGCCAGCAGCTTCAGGGAGACCCAGTACTTC. Translation: CASSFRETQYF.

The V call is TRBV24-1, the J call TRBJ2-1, with D possibly matching TRBD2 (6 bases). The CDR3 is 16 residues long. The germline gives CDR1 KGHDR, CDR2 SFDVKD. The V gene lost 3 bases and the J gene lost 3 bases, with 14 bases spanning the gap. In DNA, the CDR3 is TGTGCCACCAGTGATACGGGACTGGAGAACTACAATGAGCAGTTCTTC. Translated: CATSDTGLENYNEQFF.

The gene calls are TRBV6-5 and TRBJ1-5; the D is unclear. Germline V gives CDR1 MNHEY, CDR2 SVGAGI. V dropped 8 bases and J dropped 9 bases, with 20 bases sitting between them. The CDR3 is 14 amino acids. The CDR3 DNA follows: TGTGCCAGCGGTAGGTCCGCGGCGGATCCGCCCCAGCATTTT. Amino acid sequence: CASGRSAADPPQHF.

The chain combines TRBV5-5 with TRBJ1-2; D perhaps matches TRBD1 (6 bases). The germline V and J ends were trimmed by 0 bases and 5 bases, with 14 bases remaining between them. The CDR3 consists of 15 residues. The germline gives CDR1 SGHKS, CDR2 YYEKEE (reference sequence). The CDR3 coding sequence is TGTGCCAGCAGCTTGGAACAGGGCGCACGGTATGGCTACACCTTC. This gives the protein CASSLEQGARYGYTF.

The V and J genes are TRBV6-5 and TRBJ1-4; tentative D call: TRBD1 (5 bases). Germline CDR1 MNHEY, CDR2 SVGAGI. This CDR3 has 11 residues. The V and J ends lost 8 bases and 12 bases respectively, with 13 bases between them. The CDR3 nucleotides are TGTGCCAGCGGCACACCGGGGGAACTGTTTTTT. Its protein is CASGTPGELFF.

The V gene is TRBV5-1, the J gene TRBJ2-5; D might be TRBD2 (5 bases). Trimming took 4 bases from V and 0 from J, leaving 13 bases between them. This CDR3 region has 15 residues. Germline values: CDR1 SGHRS, CDR2 YFSETQ. Written as DNA, the CDR3 is TGCGCCAGCAGCCCGGCGGACTCCAACCAAGAGACCCAGTACTTC. It specifies CASSPADSNQETQYF.

This chain uses TRBV7-2 with TRBJ2-2, with D possibly being TRBD2 (6 bases). The ends were cut back, 1 base at V and 3 bases at J, with 12 bases in the middle. The CDR3 loop spans 16 amino acids. CDR1 and CDR2 from the germline V gene are SGHTA and FQGNSA. The CDR3 here is CASSLEGSGYTGELFF. In DNA, the CDR3 is TGTGCCAGCAGCTTAGAAGGGAGCGGGTACACCGGGGAGCTGTTTTTT.